This T cell receptor beta chain was obtained from a study of metastatic and nonmetastatic thyroid tumors (dated by TCRdb to about 2020). About the study as a whole: The researchers compared repertoires between peripheral blood samples and tumor or nodule tissue samples from patients with malignant or benign thyroid disease. Overall study results and their limits: In both blood and tumor samples, TCR beta diversity was reported to be significantly higher in malignant tumors than in benign nodules.

No patient had received any treatment before thyroid surgery. Using T-cell receptor beta sequencing, the study looked back at clinical samples from patients collected from the early 2010s to the late 2010s. The library was prepared using PCR. TCRdb names Illumina HiSeq 4000 as the instrument used. High-throughput sequencing was used to profile the TCR beta-chain CDR3 region of each patient. In the paper's pipeline: CDR3 differences across clinicopathological groups were used to build a classifier for discriminating distant-metastatic papillary thyroid cancer patients. To measure repertoire diversity the researchers used the Shannon index, while the Morisita-Horn index served to gauge how similar the tumor and blood repertoires were. TCRdb trimmed the raw reads at Q25, called clones with MiXCR and kept productive beta chains. TCRdb's processing, not the authors', yielded these V and J calls. This sample is represented by 50,000 or so clones; under 30% of them were singletons. The ten largest clones add up to around 3.5% of the sample.

This clone was seen ten or more times. Its antigen remains undetermined. Within one base of it there is no much larger clone, and no base qualities were kept. Spanning cysteine to phenylalanine, the CDR3 consists of 14 amino acids. The entry retains the CDR3 DNA only, 42 bases that are in frame from base 1. CDR1 and CDR2 (SGHNT, YYREEE) derive from the germline V gene (reference sequence). Relative to germline, V is missing 4 bases and J is missing 4 bases, with 8 bases of the junction outside any gene match. The sample comprised blood. This chain is built from TRBV5-4 and TRBJ2-7, with 7 middle bases fitting TRBD1. This receptor was identified in a male donor with papillary thyroid cancer or a benign thyroid nodule (not recorded which). Some clones in this sample may be carry-over from other donors' samples. This receptor carries the CDR3 CASSKPGQLYEQYF. The DNA sequence is TGTGCCAGCAGCAAACCGGGACAGCTTTACGAGCAGTACTTC.